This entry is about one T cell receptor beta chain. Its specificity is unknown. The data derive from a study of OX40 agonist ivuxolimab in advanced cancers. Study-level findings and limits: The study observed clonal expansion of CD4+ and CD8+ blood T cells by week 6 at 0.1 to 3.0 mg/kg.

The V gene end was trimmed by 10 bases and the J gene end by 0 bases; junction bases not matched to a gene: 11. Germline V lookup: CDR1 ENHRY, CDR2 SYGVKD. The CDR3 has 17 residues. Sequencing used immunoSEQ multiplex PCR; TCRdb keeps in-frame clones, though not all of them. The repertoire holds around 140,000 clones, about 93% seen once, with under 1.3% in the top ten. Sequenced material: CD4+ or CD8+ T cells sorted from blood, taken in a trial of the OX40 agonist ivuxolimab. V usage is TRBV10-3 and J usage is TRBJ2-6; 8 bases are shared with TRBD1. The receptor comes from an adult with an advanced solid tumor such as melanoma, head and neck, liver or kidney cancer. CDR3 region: CATPPGQEDSGANVLTF. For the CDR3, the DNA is TGTGCCACCCCCCCGGGACAGGAGGACTCTGGGGCCAACGTCCTGACTTTC.